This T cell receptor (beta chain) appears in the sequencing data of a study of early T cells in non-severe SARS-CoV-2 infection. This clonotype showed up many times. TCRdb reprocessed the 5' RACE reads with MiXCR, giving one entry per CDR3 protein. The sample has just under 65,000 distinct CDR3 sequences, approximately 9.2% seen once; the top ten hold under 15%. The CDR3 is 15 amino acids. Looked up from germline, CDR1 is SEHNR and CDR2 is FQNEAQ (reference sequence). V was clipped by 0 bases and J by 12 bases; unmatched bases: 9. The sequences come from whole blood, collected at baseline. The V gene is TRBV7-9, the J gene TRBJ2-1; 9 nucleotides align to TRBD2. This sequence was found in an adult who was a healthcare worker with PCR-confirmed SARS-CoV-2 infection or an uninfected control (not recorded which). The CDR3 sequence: CASSLALAGFRGQFF. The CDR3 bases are TGTGCCAGCAGCTTAGCCCTAGCGGGATTCCGTGGGCAGTTCTTC. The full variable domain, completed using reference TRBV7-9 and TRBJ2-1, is DTGVSQNPRHKITKRGQNVTFRCDPISEHNRLYWYRQTLGQGPEFLTYFQNEAQLEKSRLLSDRFSAERPKGSFSTLEIQRTEQGDSAMYLCASSLALAGFRGQFFGPGTRLTVL.